A single sample gave rise to the 7 T cell receptor beta chains below, sequenced in a study of blood T cell repertoires in COVID-19. Only in-frame clones appear in the TCRdb table, and some are missing; sequencing was by immunoSEQ multiplex PCR. Among 45,000 to 60,000 clones listed, around 84% were seen once. Sequenced sample: peripheral blood. The receptor source for this set is a man between 65 and 79 years old with active COVID-19.

The rearrangement links TRBV2 to TRBJ2-7, with 7 bases fitting TRBD1. The CDR3 runs 16 residues. In germline, CDR1 is SNHLY, CDR2 FYNNEI. V lost 0 bases, J lost 4 bases, and 9 bases stayed unmatched. This chain's CDR3 is CASSEAGRTGPYEQYF. CDR3 DNA: TGTGCCAGCAGTGAAGCAGGAAGGACAGGACCTTACGAGCAGTACTTC.

This chain joins TRBV21-1 and TRBJ2-7; the D call in the table, TRBD1, was not verified against the DNA. TRBV21-1 corresponds to a pseudogene. The CDR3 is made up of 20 amino acids. CDR3 region: CASSTLEGQGPTTGAYEQYF. CDR3 coding DNA: TGTGCCAGCAGCACTCTGGAAGGACAGGGGCCGACAACAGGGGCCTACGAGCAGTACTTC.

Notes on this clone: Germline and junction disagree at one end, which may indicate a read error. Other DNA sequences in the same sample also yield this CDR3. The DNA of the CDR3 is TGCGCCACCAGTGATTCTCGTGAGGGGGCGGCTGGGGCCAACGTCCTGACTTTC. Translated, it gives CATSDSREGAAGANVLTF. The chain has TRBV24-1 and TRBJ2-6; 7 bases fit TRBD1. The CDR3 is made up of 18 amino acids. CDR1 and CDR2 (germline): KGHDR, SFDVKD.

The chain recombines TRBV7-9 with TRBJ2-1; 11 bases are a match to TRBD2. The trim removed 5 bases at V and 5 bases at J, leaving 8 bases unmatched. In germline, CDR1 is SEHNR, CDR2 FQNEAQ (reference sequence). This CDR3 spans 16 amino acids. CDR3 bases: TGTGCCAGCAGCAACTCCGGGACTAGCGGTAACAATGAGCAGTTCTTC. This codes for CASSNSGTSGNNEQFF. The whole variable domain, remainder taken from reference TRBV7-9 and TRBJ2-1, is DTGVSQNPRHKITKRGQNVTFRCDPISEHNRLYWYRQTLGQGPEFLTYFQNEAQLEKSRLLSDRFSAERPKGSFSTLEIQRTEQGDSAMYLCASSNSGTSGNNEQFFGPGTRLTVL.

This chain links TRBV7-2 with TRBJ2-7; 8 positions match TRBD1. Germline trimming cut 5 bases from V and 6 bases from J; bases unmatched to any gene: 9. CDR1 is SGHTA and CDR2 is FQGNSA in the germline V gene. This CDR3 region has 14 residues. CDR3 DNA: TGTGCCAGCAGCACCGGACAGGGAAGGGGCGAGCAGTACTTC. This encodes CASSTGQGRGEQYF.

The V call is TRBV5-1, the J call TRBJ1-1; 7 bases are a match to TRBD1. Germline lookup yields CDR1 SGHRS and CDR2 YFSETQ. CDR3 size: 15 residues. J lost 0 bases, V lost 4 bases, and 6 bases had no gene match. DNA of the CDR3: TGCGCCAGCAGCATCCTGACAGGGCTGAACACTGAAGCTTTCTTT. Translating gives CASSILTGLNTEAFF.

This clone was picked up a small number of times. This chain uses TRBV9 with TRBJ2-7; D might be TRBD1 (5 bases). Germline CDR1 and CDR2: SGDLS and YYNGEE. The CDR3 is made up of 14 amino acids. The V end was cut by 7 bases, the J end by 0 bases, with 14 bases between. Here the CDR3 reads CASGKGALSYEQYF. CDR3 coding DNA: TGTGCCAGCGGGAAAGGGGCCCTCTCCTACGAGCAGTACTTC.